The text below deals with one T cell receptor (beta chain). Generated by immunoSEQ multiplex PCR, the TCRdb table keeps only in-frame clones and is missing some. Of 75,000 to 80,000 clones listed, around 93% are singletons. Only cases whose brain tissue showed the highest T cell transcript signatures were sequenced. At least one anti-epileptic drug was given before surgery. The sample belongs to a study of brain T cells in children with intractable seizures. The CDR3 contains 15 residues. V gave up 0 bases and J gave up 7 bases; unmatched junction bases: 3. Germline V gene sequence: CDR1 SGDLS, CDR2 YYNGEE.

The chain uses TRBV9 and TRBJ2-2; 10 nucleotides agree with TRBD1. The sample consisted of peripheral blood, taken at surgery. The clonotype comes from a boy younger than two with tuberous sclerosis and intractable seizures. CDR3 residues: CASSVGQGAGGELFF. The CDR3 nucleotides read TGTGCCAGCAGCGTAGGACAGGGGGCTGGCGGGGAGCTGTTTTTT.